This TCR beta chain was documented in a study of T cell responses to AZD1222 COVID-19 vaccine. Using immunoSEQ multiplex PCR, the repertoire was profiled, and TCRdb retains in-frame clones only, with some absent. The sample consists of roughly 160,000 clones, around 92% of them appearing once. Study-level results: Spike-specific TCR breadth and depth rose after two AZD1222 doses. There were repertoire samples only from the period after the peak T cell response. Unmutated variant regions are reportedly the target of nearly half of TCRs that are spike-specific.

For this clone: Antigen unknown.

Source: peripheral blood, taken 28 days after the second AZD1222 dose. The source is an adult who received the AZD1222 COVID-19 vaccine.

CDR3 sequence: CASSMEGSYGYTF. CDR3 nucleotides: TGTGCCAGTAGTATGGAAGGGAGCTATGGCTACACCTTC. V gene TRBV19 combines with J gene TRBJ1-2; unclear D gene. The CDR3 sequence is 13 residues long. Looked up from germline, CDR1 is LNHDA and CDR2 is SQIVND (reference sequence). The ends were cut back, 3 bases at V and 4 bases at J, with 9 bases in the middle. The full variable domain, with the rest looked up from reference TRBV19 and TRBJ1-2, is DGGITQSPKYLFRKEGQNVTLSCEQNLNHDAMYWYRQDPGQGLRLIYYSQIVNDFQKGDIAEGYSVSREKKESFPLTVTSAQKNPTAFYLCASSMEGSYGYTFGSGTRLTVV.